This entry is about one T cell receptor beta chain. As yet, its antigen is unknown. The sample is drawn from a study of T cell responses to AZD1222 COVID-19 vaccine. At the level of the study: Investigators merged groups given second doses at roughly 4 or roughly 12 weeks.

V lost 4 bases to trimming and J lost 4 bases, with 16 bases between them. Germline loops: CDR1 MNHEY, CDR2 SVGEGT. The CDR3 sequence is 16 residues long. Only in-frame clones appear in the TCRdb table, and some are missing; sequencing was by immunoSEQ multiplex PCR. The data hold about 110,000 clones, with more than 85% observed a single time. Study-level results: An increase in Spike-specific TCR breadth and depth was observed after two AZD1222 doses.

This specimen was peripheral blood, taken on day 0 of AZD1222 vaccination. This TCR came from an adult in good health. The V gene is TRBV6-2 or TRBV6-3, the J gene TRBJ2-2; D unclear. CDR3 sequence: CASSFSPGRGTGELFF. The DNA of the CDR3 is TGTGCCAGCAGTTTTTCTCCTGGGCGAGGCACCGGGGAGCTGTTTTTT.